The 27 T cell receptor beta chains below come from one sample, sequenced in a study of blood T cell repertoires in COVID-19. Clones were sequenced by immunoSEQ multiplex PCR, and TCRdb holds only the in-frame ones, with some missing. The table includes roughly 230,000 clones, around 83% detected once. Material for sequencing was peripheral blood. These receptors were taken from a man in his forties with acute or convalescent COVID-19.

This clone turned up a few times. The rearrangement joins TRBV3-1 (or the pseudogene TRBV3-2) to TRBJ2-5; 9 bases match TRBD2. Trimming cost V 6 bases and J 3 bases; bases outside gene matches: 8. Germline CDR1 reads LGHDT; CDR2 reads YNNKEL (reference sequence). CDR3 length: 15 residues. CDR3 region: CASRLTSGSKETQYF. For the CDR3, the DNA is TGTGCCAGCAGACTTACTAGCGGGTCTAAAGAGACCCAGTACTTC.

This clone has a handful of counts. The chain recombines TRBV7-8 with TRBJ1-1; no firm D call. Trimming took 5 bases from V and 1 from J, leaving 14 bases between them. The CDR3 contains 15 residues. Germline CDR1 and CDR2: SGHVS and FQNEAQ. The CDR3 loop is CASSLLDTSNTEAFF. CDR3 nucleotides: TGTGCCAGCAGCCTACTCGACACGTCGAACACTGAAGCTTTCTTT.

The rearrangement links TRBV19 to TRBJ2-3, with a tentative D call TRBD2 (6 bases). The CDR3 is 16 residues long. Per germline, CDR1 LNHDA and CDR2 SQIVND (reference sequence). Trimming shortened V by 5 bases and J by 3 bases, and 18 bases separated the two germline ends. DNA of the CDR3: TGTGCCAGTAGTCCCCGGACTATCCGGAGAACAGATACGCAGTATTTT. Amino acid sequence: CASSPRTIRRTDTQYF.

This chain connects TRBV7-2 to TRBJ1-2; possibly TRBD1 for D (5 bases). V was cut by 8 bases and J by 5 bases, with 15 bases left in between. This CDR3 comprises 13 residues. Germline lookup yields CDR1 SGHTA and CDR2 FQGNSA. The CDR3 DNA follows: TGTGCCAGCCGATCGTCAGGGTTGTATGGCTACACCTTC. The encoded protein is CASRSSGLYGYTF.

The chain has TRBV7-9 and TRBJ2-1; 9 bases map to TRBD2. The CDR3 is 17 residues long. Trimming took 5 bases from V and 7 from J; bases not matched to a gene: 15. Germline-derived CDR1 and CDR2 are SEHNR and FQNEAQ (reference sequence). CDR3: CASSARGRGGAENEQFF. CDR3 DNA sequence: TGTGCCAGCAGCGCCAGGGGCCGCGGGGGGGCCGAAAATGAGCAGTTCTTC. The whole variable domain, remainder taken from reference TRBV7-9 and TRBJ2-1, is DTGVSQNPRHKITKRGQNVTFRCDPISEHNRLYWYRQTLGQGPEFLTYFQNEAQLEKSRLLSDRFSAERPKGSFSTLEIQRTEQGDSAMYLCASSARGRGGAENEQFFGPGTRLTVL.

V gene TRBV6-5 combines with J gene TRBJ1-3, with D possibly being TRBD1 (6 bases). The CDR3 runs to 15 residues. Between the trimmed V and J ends, which lost 6 bases and 8 bases, there was a span of 20 bases. CDR1 and CDR2 (germline): MNHEY, SVGAGI. The CDR3 nucleotides read TGTGCCAGCAGCCCGAAATCTGACAGGATGTACACCATATATTTT. Translated: CASSPKSDRMYTIYF.

CDR3 coding DNA: TGTGCCAGCAGCGAGGGCCGGCAGGAAGCTTTCTTT. Protein product: CASSEGRQEAFF. This sequence joins TRBV11-2 and TRBJ1-1, with no clear D. CDR1 SGHAT and CDR2 FQNNGV come from the germline V gene. CDR3 length: 12 residues. Trimming cost V 5 bases and J 8 bases, with 12 bases left between them.

This chain joins TRBV30 and TRBJ1-4; TRBD1 might be the D (6 bases). The germline V gene has CDR1 GTSNPN and CDR2 SVGIG (reference sequence). V was trimmed by 0 bases and J by 8 bases, leaving 19 bases between them. CDR3 size: 16 residues. The CDR3 loop reads CAWSVPSRGEREKLFF. The CDR3, as DNA: TGTGCCTGGAGTGTACCATCCAGGGGCGAACGGGAAAAACTGTTTTTT. The full variable domain, with the rest looked up from reference TRBV30 and TRBJ1-4, is SQTIHQWPATLVQPVGSPLSLECTVEGTSNPNLYWYRQAAGRGLQLLFYSVGIGQISSEVPQNLSASRPQDRQFILSSKKLLLSDSGFYLCAWSVPSRGEREKLFFGSGTQLSVL.

This clone came up many times. The chain recombines TRBV2 with TRBJ2-6; TRBD1 agrees at 7 bases. This CDR3 is 15 amino acids long. Per the germline V gene, CDR1 is SNHLY and CDR2 is FYNNEI. Trimming took 6 bases from V and 2 from J; bases not matched to a gene: 4. In DNA, the CDR3 is TGTGCCAGCAGATCCACAGGGGCTGGGGCCAACGTCCTGACTTTC. Translation: CASRSTGAGANVLTF.

This clone turned up a few times. The chain is built from TRBV15 and TRBJ2-2; D gene uncertain. V gave up 5 bases and J gave up 4 bases, with 8 bases separating them. The CDR3 is 13 residues long. Looked up from germline, CDR1 is LNHNV and CDR2 is YYDKDF (reference sequence). This chain's CDR3 is CATSAGFTGELFF. The CDR3 bases are TGTGCCACCAGCGCCGGTTTCACCGGGGAGCTGTTTTTT.

Written as DNA, the CDR3 is TGTGCCAGCAGTGAACATGCCCTATTCAATCAGCCCCAGCATTTT. It is translated as CASSEHALFNQPQHF. The rearrangement joins TRBV2 to TRBJ1-5; no clear D. Germline V CDR1 and CDR2: SNHLY, FYNNEI. The CDR3 loop spans 15 amino acids. V was shortened by 2 bases and J by 3 bases, with 11 bases between the two germline ends.

J is TRBJ2-1 and V is TRBV7-2, with a tentative D call TRBD2 (7 bases). This CDR3 region has 16 residues. The germline gives CDR1 SGHTA, CDR2 FQGNSA. Trimming left V 6 bases short and J 7 bases short, with 22 bases between. In DNA form, the CDR3 reads TGTGCCAGCAGAAGAGCGTCGGGGGGCTTATCTAATGAGCAGTTCTTC. Translated: CASRRASGGLSNEQFF.

This clone was detected only once. The gene calls are TRBV5-1 and TRBJ2-3; 7 bases align to TRBD1. Trimming removed 4 bases from V and 1 base from J; junction bases left unmatched: 3. The CDR3 runs to 14 residues. Germline V gives CDR1 SGHRS, CDR2 YFSETQ. The CDR3 DNA reads as TGCGCCAGCAGCATCACAGGGGGCACAGATACGCAGTATTTT. Protein sequence: CASSITGGTDTQYF.

CDR3 residues: CASSYTGITGGPPLHF. CDR3 DNA sequence: TGTGCCAGCAGTTACACCGGCATTACAGGGGGTCCCCCCCTCCACTTT. This chain connects TRBV6-6 to TRBJ1-6, with TRBD1 identical over 8 bases. With V trimmed by 2 bases and J by 13 bases, 13 bases remained unmatched. This CDR3 is built from 16 residues. The germline CDR1 and CDR2 sequences are MNHNY and SVGAGI (reference sequence).

This chain connects TRBV6-5 to TRBJ2-2; D unclear. The germline V gene has CDR1 MNHEY and CDR2 SVGAGI. The CDR3 spans 16 residues. V lost 2 bases, J lost 0 bases, and 10 bases lay in between. The CDR3 bases are TGTGCCAGCAGTTACAGAGATAACCCGAACACCGGGGAGCTGTTTTTT. It is translated as CASSYRDNPNTGELFF.

The gene calls are TRBV19 and TRBJ2-6; D remains unclear. Germline values: CDR1 LNHDA, CDR2 SQIVND (reference sequence). The CDR3 runs to 16 residues. Trimming removed 0 bases at V and 0 bases at J, with 6 bases between. CDR3 sequence: CASSIDGGSGANVLTF. DNA for the CDR3: TGTGCCAGTAGTATAGATGGCGGCTCTGGGGCCAACGTCCTGACTTTC.

This chain connects TRBV20-1 to TRBJ1-4, with a possible D match to TRBD1 (5 bases). CDR3 length equals 18 residues. Germline values: CDR1 DFQATT, CDR2 SNEGSKA (reference sequence). Trimming removed 3 bases at V and 0 bases at J, with 20 bases between. DNA of the CDR3: TGCAGTGCTAGTACCCCTATGACAGACTTTGCAACTAATGAAAAACTGTTTTTT. This encodes CSASTPMTDFATNEKLFF.

The gene calls are TRBV29-1 and TRBJ1-5; 7 bases match TRBD1. The CDR3 length is 12 residues. V dropped 4 bases and J dropped 4; count of bases not matched to a gene: 1. Germline V gene sequence: CDR1 SQVTM, CDR2 ANQGSEA. The CDR3 DNA is TGCAGCGTTGGACAGGGAAATCAGCCCCAGCATTTT. It codes for CSVGQGNQPQHF.

The gene calls are TRBV12-3 or TRBV12-4 and TRBJ1-1; D is ambiguous. The length of the CDR3 is 13 residues. V lost 5 bases and J 3 bases, leaving 10 bases between the germline ends. The CDR3 sequence is CASSPRSDTEAFF. The CDR3 nucleotides read TGTGCCAGCAGTCCCCGGTCGGACACTGAAGCTTTCTTT.

The rearrangement uses TRBV4-1 and TRBJ2-2, with 8 bases matching TRBD1. CDR1 is MGHRA, CDR2 YSYEKL, per germline. The length of the CDR3 is 16 residues. With V trimmed by 3 bases and J by 5 bases, 8 bases remained unmatched. CDR3 loop: CASSHLGTGGTGELFF. As DNA, the CDR3 is TGCGCCAGCAGCCACCTAGGGACAGGAGGTACCGGGGAGCTGTTTTTT.

This clone was found a few times. V usage is TRBV7-3 and J usage is TRBJ2-5, with TRBD2 as a possible D gene (5 bases). The germline V gene encodes CDR1 SGHTA and CDR2 FQGTGA. V was shortened by 5 bases and J by 5 bases, with 12 bases between the two germline ends. This CDR3 is 13 amino acids long. The CDR3 is CASSNGVGETQYF. CDR3 bases: TGTGCCAGCAGCAACGGGGTAGGGGAGACCCAGTACTTC.

J is TRBJ2-7 and V is TRBV18, with a possible D match to TRBD2 (5 bases). The ends were cut back, 3 bases at V and 4 bases at J, with 7 bases in the middle. The germline V gene has CDR1 KGHSH and CDR2 LQKENI. This CDR3 has 12 residues. The CDR3 sequence: CASSPRGYEQYF. DNA for the CDR3: TGTGCCAGCTCACCGCGCGGGTACGAGCAGTACTTC.

V and J are TRBV11-2 and TRBJ2-1; 11 positions match TRBD2. The CDR3 has 17 residues. J was trimmed by 0 bases and V by 7 bases; bases with no gene match: 8. In germline, CDR1 is SGHAT, CDR2 FQNNGV. CDR3 DNA: TGTGCCAGCACTCCGGCCGGACTAGCGGGCTCCTACAATGAGCAGTTCTTC. Translating it yields CASTPAGLAGSYNEQFF.

The chain combines TRBV19 with TRBJ2-2, with 11 bases fitting TRBD1. V was pared by 10 bases and J by 5 bases, with 9 bases of the junction left unmatched. Germline loops: CDR1 LNHDA, CDR2 SQIVND (reference sequence). The length of the CDR3 is 15 residues. CDR3 protein: CATRTGGARTGELFF. The CDR3 DNA reads as TGTGCCACAAGGACAGGGGGCGCGAGGACCGGGGAGCTGTTTTTT.

The chain recombines TRBV7-3 with TRBJ2-3; TRBD2 is a possible D gene (5 bases). The CDR3 length is 16 residues. V gave up 5 bases and J gave up 0 bases, with 15 bases separating them. Germline CDR1 SGHTA, CDR2 FQGTGA. The CDR3 region has the DNA TGTGCCAGCAGCACACAAAGCGGAGCTAGCACAGATACGCAGTATTTT. This translates into CASSTQSGASTDTQYF.

This chain uses TRBV9 with TRBJ2-1; 8 bases fit TRBD2. Germline V CDR1 and CDR2: SGDLS, YYNGEE. The ends lost 8 bases at V and 5 bases at J; junction bases unmatched: 3. The CDR3 contains 12 residues. The CDR3 loop reads CASGLAHNEQFF. In DNA form, the CDR3 reads TGTGCCAGTGGACTAGCCCACAATGAGCAGTTCTTC.

The chain has TRBV5-4 and TRBJ1-1; TRBD1 matches 10 bases. Germline V gives CDR1 SGHNT, CDR2 YYREEE (reference sequence). V shed 5 bases and J 2 bases; nucleotides not matched to a gene: 6. This CDR3 comprises 15 residues. This CDR3 reads CASSPRTGGNTEAFF. In DNA, the CDR3 is TGTGCCAGCAGTCCCCGGACAGGGGGAAACACTGAAGCTTTCTTT. Combining the CDR3 with reference TRBV5-4 and TRBJ1-1 gives the whole variable domain ETGVTQSPTHLIKTRGQQVTLRCSSQSGHNTVSWYQQALGQGPQFIFQYYREEENGRGNFPPRFSGLQFPNYSSELNVNALELDDSALYLCASSPRTGGNTEAFFGQGTRLTVV.